The present TCR beta chain was sequenced within a study of prognosis after radiotherapy for stage I lung cancer. Background on the study: Early 2018 to January 2019 saw enrollment of stage I non-small cell lung cancer patients.

This clonotype was counted ten times or more. The antigen remains undetermined. Starting from genomic DNA, TCR beta CDR3 was amplified through two-round multiplex PCR. Used in first-round PCR were primers specific to each TRBV and TRBJ gene. MiXCR was run by TCRdb on the multiplex PCR reads, yielding one entry per CDR3 protein. The sample includes fewer than 65,000 distinct CDR3 sequences, approximately 35% seen only once; the top ten take about a tenth. The CDR3 runs to 12 residues. V was pared by 3 bases and J by 4 bases, with 6 bases between. Per the germline V gene, CDR1 is SGHTA and CDR2 is FQGNSA. The study's findings and limits: Whether the expanded TCR clones were tumor-specific was not determined. Post-therapy Shannon entropy was lower in patients developing distant metastases following stereotactic body radiation therapy.

This material consisted of PBMCs, taken before or after stereotactic body radiation therapy (not recorded which). This rearrangement joins TRBV7-2 to TRBJ1-1, with TRBD1 as a possible D gene (5 bases). This clonotype was sampled from a donor at least 50 years old with non-small cell lung cancer. The CDR3 DNA sequence: TGTGCCAGCAGCTTTGGGGCCACTGAAGCTTTCTTT. Its translation: CASSFGATEAFF. The full variable domain, rest sourced from reference TRBV7-2 and TRBJ1-1, is GAGVSQSPSNKVTEKGKDVELRCDPISGHTALYWYRQSLGQGLEFLIYFQGNSAPDKSGLPSDRFSAERTGGSVSTLTIQRTQQEDSAVYLCASSFGATEAFFGQGTRLTVV.